Each of the 16 T cell receptor beta chains below was sequenced from the same sample in a study of molecular identifiers for immune sequencing clone quantification. A single record per CDR3 protein comes from TCRdb applying MiXCR to the PCR reads. The data hold under 350,000 distinct CDR3 sequences, with roughly a quarter observed a single time. Specimen: naive CD8+ T cells from blood, with Jurkat cell RNA spiked in. Subset in this sample: FACS-sorted CD8+CD4-CCR7+CD45RA+ naive T cells. Every receptor here comes from a human donor in good health. Some libraries in this study had Jurkat cell RNA spiked in.

This clonotype has a handful of counts. This rearrangement joins TRBV19 to TRBJ2-5; D remains unclear. Trimming pared 3 bases from V and 3 bases from J, leaving 11 bases between. Per germline, CDR1 LNHDA and CDR2 SQIVND (reference sequence). There are 14 residues in the CDR3. CDR3 DNA: TGTGCCAGTAGTATCGCAGGTTTTGAAGAGACCCAGTACTTC. Translating it yields CASSIAGFEETQYF.

This clonotype has a count of ten or more. V and J are TRBV4-3 and TRBJ2-1, with a possible D match to TRBD1 (5 bases). V gave up 1 base and J gave up 1 base, with 11 bases separating them. Germline lookup yields CDR1 LGHNA and CDR2 YSLEER. This CDR3 has 16 amino acids. The CDR3 coding sequence is TGCGCCAGCAGCCAAGGAAGGTACAGGTCCTACAATGAGCAGTTCTTC. This gives the protein CASSQGRYRSYNEQFF.

This clonotype has a count of ten or more. The chain couples TRBV28 to TRBJ2-3; 10 bases map to TRBD2. With 1 base clipped from V and 6 bases from J, the junction kept 4 bases outside the gene matches. CDR1 is MDHEN, CDR2 SYDVKM, per germline. The CDR3 runs 15 residues. The CDR3 loop reads CASSLSLAGADTQYF. CDR3 sequence (DNA): TGTGCCAGCAGTTTATCGCTAGCGGGAGCGGATACGCAGTATTTT.

This clonotype was observed many times. The J gene is TRBJ2-3, the V gene TRBV7-9; D is unclear. This CDR3 has 15 residues. CDR1 and CDR2 (germline): SEHNR, FQNEAQ (reference sequence). Trimming cost V 5 bases and J 0 bases, with 12 bases left between them. CDR3 amino acids: CASSNLVDSTDTQYF. The CDR3 DNA reads TGTGCCAGCAGCAATCTGGTAGATAGCACAGATACGCAGTATTTT.

The chain combines TRBV27 with TRBJ1-2; a weak D match, TRBD1 (5 bases). The germline CDR1 and CDR2 sequences are MNHEY and SMNVEV (reference sequence). V was pared by 3 bases and J by 3 bases, with 8 bases between. The CDR3 totals 13 residues. In DNA, the CDR3 is TGTGCCAGCAGTTTCGGACAAGACTATGGCTACACCTTC. It codes for CASSFGQDYGYTF.

Many counts were recorded for this clonotype. The rearrangement uses TRBV9 and TRBJ2-7, with 8 bases identical to TRBD2. CDR1 SGDLS and CDR2 YYNGEE come from the germline V gene. This CDR3 is built from 13 residues. J lost 3 bases, V lost 3 bases, and 2 bases had no gene match. In DNA form, the CDR3 reads TGTGCCAGCAGCGCCCGGGAGGGCTACGAGCAGTACTTC. This sequence encodes CASSAREGYEQYF.

In the case of this clonotype: A much larger clone lies one base from this, so it may be a read error. The chain links TRBV28 to TRBJ1-5, with 10 bases fitting TRBD1. This CDR3 is 14 amino acids long. CDR1 is MDHEN and CDR2 is SYDVKM in the germline V gene. CDR3 region: CVSGRTGGDQPQHF. In DNA, the CDR3 is TGTGTCAGCGGTCGGACAGGGGGGGATCAGCCCCAGCATTTT.

This clonotype showed up many times. The rearrangement links TRBV19 to TRBJ2-3; 8 positions match TRBD2. The CDR3 has 15 amino acids. Germline assignment: CDR1 LNHDA and CDR2 SQIVND (reference sequence). V shed 4 bases and J 4 bases; nucleotides not matched to a gene: 7. The CDR3 is CASSRVSGSADTQYF. In DNA form, the CDR3 reads TGTGCCAGTAGTAGGGTCAGCGGGAGTGCAGATACGCAGTATTTT.

This sequence joins TRBV23-1 and TRBJ2-3; D tentatively fits TRBD1 or TRBD2 (5 bases each). TRBV23-1 is placed among ORFs of uncertain function. V dropped 10 bases and J dropped 8 bases, with 22 bases sitting between them. The CDR3 covers 14 residues. Written as DNA, the CDR3 is TGCGCCAACCCTCTCCGGGACCACTTCCTTACGCAGTATTTT. Encoded protein: CANPLRDHFLTQYF.

This clonotype occurred a few times. V gene TRBV20-1 combines with J gene TRBJ1-5; D perhaps matches TRBD1 (5 bases). The germline V and J ends were trimmed by 0 bases and 5 bases, with 11 bases remaining between them. The CDR3 sequence is 14 residues long. Germline V CDR1 and CDR2: DFQATT, SNEGSKA (reference sequence). The CDR3 region is CSAREPGPHQPQHF. The DNA for the CDR3 is TGCAGTGCTAGAGAGCCGGGACCCCATCAGCCCCAGCATTTT.

This clonotype was recorded at least ten times. The genes are TRBV4-1 and TRBJ2-7; 8 bases agree with TRBD1. Germline-derived CDR1 and CDR2 are MGHRA and YSYEKL. The CDR3 loop spans 14 amino acids. The junction had 7 bases not matched to a gene; V was cut back by 3 bases and J by 6 bases. Written as DNA, the CDR3 is TGCGCCAGCAGCCAGGGGACAGGTTTAAGCGAGCAGTACTTC. It specifies CASSQGTGLSEQYF.

This clonotype was observed at least ten times. The chain is built from TRBV7-2 and TRBJ2-7; 9 bases are shared with TRBD1. Unmatched junction bases numbered 5, after V lost 5 bases and J lost 0 bases. There are 15 residues in the CDR3. The germline V gene has CDR1 SGHTA and CDR2 FQGNSA. The CDR3 here is CASSEWDRASYEQYF. CDR3 DNA: TGTGCCAGCAGCGAATGGGACAGGGCCTCCTACGAGCAGTACTTC.

The V and J genes are TRBV4-3 and TRBJ1-6, with unresolved D. Germline lookup yields CDR1 LGHNA and CDR2 YSLEER. Trimming shortened V by 7 bases and J by 0 bases, and 13 bases separated the two germline ends. This CDR3 region has 16 residues. CDR3 bases: TGCGCCAGCAAAATAGACGGGAGCTCCTATAATTCACCCCTCCACTTT. Translation: CASKIDGSSYNSPLHF.

This clonotype has a handful of counts. V is TRBV7-9 and J is TRBJ1-3, with 7 bases aligning to TRBD1. The CDR3 loop spans 14 amino acids. Germline values: CDR1 SEHNR, CDR2 FQNEAQ (reference sequence). V trimming: 8 bases; J trimming: 3 bases; junction bases outside the gene matches: 7. DNA for the CDR3: TGTGCCAGCCCTCCCTCAGGGGGTGGAAACACCATATATTTT. It codes for CASPPSGGGNTIYF.

Many counts were recorded for this clonotype. This chain joins TRBV14 and TRBJ2-1; tentatively, D is TRBD1 or TRBD2 (5 bases each). This CDR3 is 15 amino acids long. V gave up 3 bases and J gave up 9 bases, with 18 bases separating them. Per germline, CDR1 SGHDN and CDR2 FVKESK. The CDR3 spells CASSQIGGSRGEQFF. The CDR3, as DNA: TGTGCCAGCAGCCAGATTGGGGGTAGCCGGGGTGAGCAGTTCTTC.

V usage is TRBV27 and J usage is TRBJ2-7, with a possible D match to TRBD1 (6 bases). CDR1 and CDR2 from the germline V gene are MNHEY and SMNVEV (reference sequence). Trimming removed 3 bases at V and 2 bases at J, with 11 bases between. This CDR3 is built from 14 residues. The CDR3 DNA follows: TGTGCCAGCAGTTTCTCCACAGGGCCCTACGAGCAGTACTTC. This sequence encodes CASSFSTGPYEQYF.